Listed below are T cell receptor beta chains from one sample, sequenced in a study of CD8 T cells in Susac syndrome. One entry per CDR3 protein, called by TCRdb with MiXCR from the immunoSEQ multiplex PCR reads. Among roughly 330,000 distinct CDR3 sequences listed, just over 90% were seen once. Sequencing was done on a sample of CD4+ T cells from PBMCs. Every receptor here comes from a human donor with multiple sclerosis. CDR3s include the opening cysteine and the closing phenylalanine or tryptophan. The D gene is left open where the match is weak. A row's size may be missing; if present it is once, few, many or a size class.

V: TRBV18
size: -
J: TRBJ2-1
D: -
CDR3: CASSLQTYNEQFF
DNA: TGTGCCAGCTCGCTCCAGACCTACAATGAGCAGTTCTTC

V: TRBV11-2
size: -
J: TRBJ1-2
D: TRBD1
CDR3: CASSRPGGRDGYTF
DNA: TGTGCCAGCAGCCGGCCAGGGGGGCGAGATGGCTACACCTTC

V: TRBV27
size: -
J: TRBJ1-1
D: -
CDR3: CASRPHGDTEAFF
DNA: TGTGCCAGCAGACCCCACGGGGACACTGAAGCTTTCTTT

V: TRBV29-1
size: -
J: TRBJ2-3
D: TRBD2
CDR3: CSVELVAGGTDTQYF
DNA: TGCAGCGTTGAGTTGGTAGCGGGGGGCACGGATACGCAGTATTTT

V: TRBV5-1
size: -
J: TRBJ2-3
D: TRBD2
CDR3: CASSLVLAGDGNTQYF
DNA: TGCGCCAGCAGCTTGGTCCTAGCGGGAGACGGAAATACGCAGTATTTT

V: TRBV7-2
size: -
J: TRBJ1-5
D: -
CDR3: CASSSTASHSNQPQHF
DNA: TGTGCCAGCAGCTCGACAGCGTCACATAGCAATCAGCCCCAGCATTTT

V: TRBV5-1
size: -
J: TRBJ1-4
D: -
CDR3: CASSLLPGGAEEKLFF
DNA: TGCGCCAGCAGCTTGCTCCCGGGGGGGGCTGAGGAAAAACTGTTTTTT

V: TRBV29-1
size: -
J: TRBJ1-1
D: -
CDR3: CSVVSSKGSADLNTEAFF
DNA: TGCAGCGTTGTTAGTTCCAAGGGGTCAGCAGACTTGAACACTGAAGCTTTCTTT

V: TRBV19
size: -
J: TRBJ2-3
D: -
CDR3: CASSKTEDTQYF
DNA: TGTGCCAGTAGTAAGACAGAAGATACGCAGTATTTT

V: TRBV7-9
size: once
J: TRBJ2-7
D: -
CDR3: CASSLFIGGTSYEQYF
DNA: TGTGCCAGCAGCTTATTTATAGGCGGAACCTCCTACGAGCAGTACTTC

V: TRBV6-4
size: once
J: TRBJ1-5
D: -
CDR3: CASSRQKPNQPQHF
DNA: TGTGCCAGCAGTCGACAGAAACCCAATCAGCCCCAGCATTTT

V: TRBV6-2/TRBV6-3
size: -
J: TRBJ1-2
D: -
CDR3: CASTPRDNYGYTF
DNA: TGTGCCAGCACCCCCAGGGACAACTATGGCTACACCTTC

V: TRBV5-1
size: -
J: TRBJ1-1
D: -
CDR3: CASSWDAMNTEAFF
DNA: TGCGCCAGCAGTTGGGACGCCATGAACACTGAAGCTTTCTTT

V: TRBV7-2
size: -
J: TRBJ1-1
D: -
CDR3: CASSFAPGNTEAFF
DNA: TGTGCCAGCAGCTTCGCTCCCGGAAACACTGAAGCTTTCTTT

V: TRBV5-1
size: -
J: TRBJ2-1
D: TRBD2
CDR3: CASSTGTSGRNEQFF
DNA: TGCGCCAGCAGCACCGGGACTAGCGGGAGGAATGAGCAGTTCTTC

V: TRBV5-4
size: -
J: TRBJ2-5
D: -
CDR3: CASSPPDRLQETQYF
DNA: TGTGCCAGCAGCCCCCCCGACAGGTTACAAGAGACCCAGTACTTC

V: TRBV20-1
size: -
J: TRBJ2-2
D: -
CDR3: CSASASALTGELFF
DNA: TGCAGTGCTAGCGCTAGCGCCCTCACCGGGGAGCTGTTTTTT

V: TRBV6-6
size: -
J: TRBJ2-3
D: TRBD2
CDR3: CASISGLDINTQYF
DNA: TGTGCCAGCATATCGGGACTAGATATTAATACGCAGTATTTT